The 11 T cell receptor beta chains below were found in one sample sequenced in a study of shared clonotypes between healthy human individuals. The method was immunoSEQ multiplex PCR; TCRdb's version includes in-frame clones alone and lacks a portion of them. The sample holds about 2.3 million clones, 80% to 95% seen once. The sequenced material came from naive CD4+ T cells from PBMCs. The subset here: CD45RA+ positively selected. Source of these receptors: a man younger than 35 in good health. Some clones in this sample may be carry-over from other donors' samples.

Note on this clone: The sample carries other DNA sequences with the same CDR3. The chain joins TRBV7-9 to TRBJ1-1; no reliable D call. The length of the CDR3 is 12 residues. Deletions cut 4 bases from V and 5 bases from J, with 8 bases between. Per the germline V gene, CDR1 is SEHNR and CDR2 is FQNEAQ (reference sequence). CDR3 protein: CASSSAGTEAFF. The CDR3 DNA reads TGTGCCAGCAGCTCAGCGGGGACTGAAGCTTTCTTT.

This chain connects TRBV5-1 to TRBJ2-7; D might be TRBD2 (6 bases). The CDR3 is 15 residues long. Germline values: CDR1 SGHRS, CDR2 YFSETQ. The germline V and J ends were trimmed by 5 bases and 6 bases, with 21 bases remaining between them. The CDR3 DNA reads TGCGCCAGCAGTCCCCCGAGGACTAAGGGAGGCGAGCAGTACTTC. It is translated as CASSPPRTKGGEQYF.

The J gene is TRBJ1-1, the V gene TRBV30; 9 bases match TRBD1. The CDR3 loop spans 16 amino acids. Germline V gene lookup returns CDR1 GTSNPN and CDR2 SVGIG (reference sequence). With V trimmed by 2 bases and J by 5 bases, 12 bases remained unmatched. The CDR3, as DNA: TGTGCCTGGAGTAACGGGAGGACAGGGGTAGGTACTGAAGCTTTCTTT. This sequence encodes CAWSNGRTGVGTEAFF.

This chain links TRBV5-1 with TRBJ1-1, with D maybe TRBD1 (6 bases). The V end lost 1 base, the J end lost 1 base, and 20 bases lay between the germline ends. The germline CDR1 and CDR2 sequences are SGHRS and YFSETQ. This CDR3 spans 18 amino acids. CDR3 sequence: CASSLPRTVGLGNTEAFF. CDR3 DNA: TGCGCCAGCAGCTTGCCCCGGACAGTCGGTTTGGGGAACACTGAAGCTTTCTTT. Based on the CDR3 plus reference TRBV5-1 and TRBJ1-1, the full variable domain is KAGVTQTPRYLIKTRGQQVTLSCSPISGHRSVSWYQQTPGQGLQFLFEYFSETQRNKGNFPGRFSGRQFSNSRSEMNVSTLELGDSALYLCASSLPRTVGLGNTEAFFGQGTRLTVV.

The chain has TRBV28 and TRBJ2-7, with D possibly TRBD1 on 6 matching bases. V shed 8 bases and J shed 3 bases, with 11 bases lying between them. The CDR3 is made up of 12 amino acids. Germline V gene sequence: CDR1 MDHEN, CDR2 SYDVKM. CDR3 in amino acids: CASRTGNYEQYF. CDR3 coding DNA: TGTGCCAGCCGAACAGGGAACTACGAGCAGTACTTC.

The V call is TRBV7-8, the J call TRBJ2-3; 7 bases fit TRBD2. Per germline, CDR1 SGHVS and CDR2 FQNEAQ. This CDR3 contains 14 residues. J lost 4 bases, V lost 5 bases, and 6 bases had no gene match. The CDR3 region is CASSPRLAPDTQYF. CDR3 in DNA: TGTGCCAGCAGCCCCCGACTAGCCCCAGATACGCAGTATTTT.

The genes are TRBV6-5 and TRBJ2-7; 10 positions agree with TRBD2. After removal of 5 bases from V and 1 base from J, the junction contained 5 bases not matched to a gene. Germline V gene lookup returns CDR1 MNHEY and CDR2 SVGAGI. The CDR3 is made up of 15 amino acids. The CDR3 here is CASSQLAGPSYEQYF. The CDR3 nucleotides read TGTGCCAGCAGTCAACTAGCGGGACCTTCCTACGAGCAGTACTTC.

The chain couples TRBV6-5 to TRBJ2-3; D not resolved. This CDR3 has 12 amino acids. Germline V gives CDR1 MNHEY, CDR2 SVGAGI. V shed 10 bases and J shed 0 bases, with 8 bases lying between them. The CDR3 reads CATSTSTDTQYF. CDR3 DNA: TGTGCCACCTCGACTAGCACAGATACGCAGTATTTT.

This chain joins TRBV18 and TRBJ2-7; the D gene could be TRBD1 or TRBD2 (6 bases each). V lost 2 bases and J 3 bases, leaving 11 bases between the germline ends. Germline V gene sequence: CDR1 KGHSH, CDR2 LQKENI. The CDR3 covers 14 residues. CDR3 sequence (DNA): TGTGCCAGCTCACCAAGGGGGGCCGTCTACGAGCAGTACTTC. The encoded protein is CASSPRGAVYEQYF. The full variable domain, in which reference TRBV18 and TRBJ2-7 provide the parts outside the CDR3, is NAGVMQNPRHLVRRRGQEARLRCSPMKGHSHVYWYRQLPEEGLKFMVYLQKENIIDESGMPKERFSAEFPKEGPSILRIQQVVRGDSAAYFCASSPRGAVYEQYFGPGTRLTVT.

Comments on this clone: Other DNA variants within this sample encode the same CDR3. The V gene is TRBV11-3, the J gene TRBJ2-1, with 8 bases lining up with TRBD2. Germline lookup yields CDR1 SGHNT and CDR2 YENEEA. J lost 9 bases, V lost 3 bases, and 1 base had no gene match. This CDR3 region has 12 residues. Here the CDR3 DNA reads TGTGCCAGCAGCTTGGGACTAGGTGAGCAGTTCTTC. Amino acid sequence: CASSLGLGEQFF.

Regarding this clone: Other DNA sequences from this sample encode an identical CDR3 as well. This chain links TRBV5-4 with TRBJ2-1, with a tentative D call TRBD2 (6 bases). The germline V gene encodes CDR1 SGHNT and CDR2 YYREEE (reference sequence). V lost 4 bases to trimming and J lost 0 bases, with 14 bases between them. CDR3 length equals 16 residues. Written as DNA, the CDR3 is TGTGCCAGCAGCCTGGGGGGAGTCGGCTCCTACAATGAGCAGTTCTTC. Translating gives CASSLGGVGSYNEQFF. The complete variable domain, with remaining parts taken from reference TRBV5-4 and TRBJ2-1, reads ETGVTQSPTHLIKTRGQQVTLRCSSQSGHNTVSWYQQALGQGPQFIFQYYREEENGRGNFPPRFSGLQFPNYSSELNVNALELDDSALYLCASSLGGVGSYNEQFFGPGTRLTVL.